This record looks at one T cell receptor (beta chain) sequence and its context. The junction differs from germline at one of its ends, possibly a read error. The CDR3 covers 14 residues. Germline V gene data show CDR1 as MNHNS and CDR2 as SASEGT. Profiled with immunoSEQ multiplex PCR; TCRdb holds only in-frame clones, not every one. The data contain 73,000 or so clones, 88% of them singletons. This entry is derived from a study of T cell responses to AZD1222 COVID-19 vaccine. Material: peripheral blood, obtained on day 0 of AZD1222 vaccination. The clonotype comes from an adult in good health. This chain links TRBV6-1 with TRBJ1-4; D not resolved. The CDR3 protein is CASREDGGGEKLFF. The CDR3 coding sequence is TGTGCCAGCAGGGAAGACGGAGGAGGTGAAAAACTGTTTTTT.